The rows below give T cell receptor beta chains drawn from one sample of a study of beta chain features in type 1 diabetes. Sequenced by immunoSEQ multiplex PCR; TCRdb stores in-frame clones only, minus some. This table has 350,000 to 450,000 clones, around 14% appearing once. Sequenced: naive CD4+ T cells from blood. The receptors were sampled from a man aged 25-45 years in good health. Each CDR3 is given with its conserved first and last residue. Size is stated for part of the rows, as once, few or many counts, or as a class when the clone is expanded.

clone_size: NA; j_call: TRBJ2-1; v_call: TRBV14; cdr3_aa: CASSQTRPGRQFF
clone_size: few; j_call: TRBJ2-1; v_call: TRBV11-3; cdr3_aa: CASSLGGVREQFF
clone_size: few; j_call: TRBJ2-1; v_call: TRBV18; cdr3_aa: CASSLTDRQKAYNEQFF
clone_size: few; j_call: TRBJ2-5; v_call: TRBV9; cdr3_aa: CASSVTAGETQYF
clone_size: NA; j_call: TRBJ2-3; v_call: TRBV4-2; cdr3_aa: CASSQVPSAFADTQYF
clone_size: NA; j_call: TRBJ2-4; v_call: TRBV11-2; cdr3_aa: CASSFGLAENIQYF
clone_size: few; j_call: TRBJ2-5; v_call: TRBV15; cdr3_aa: CATSRGMAGGPKETQYF
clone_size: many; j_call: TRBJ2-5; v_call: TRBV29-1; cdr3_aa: CSVLPSAETQYF
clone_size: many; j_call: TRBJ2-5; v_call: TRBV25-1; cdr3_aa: CASSASTGERETQYF
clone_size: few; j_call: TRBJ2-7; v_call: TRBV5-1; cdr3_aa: CASSLTGDRVPYEQYF
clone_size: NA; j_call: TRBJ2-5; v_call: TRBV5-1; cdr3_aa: CASSSGPAQETQYF
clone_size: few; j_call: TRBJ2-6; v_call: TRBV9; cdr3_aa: CASSPFLPGANVLTF
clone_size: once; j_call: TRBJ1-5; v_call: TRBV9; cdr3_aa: CASSGGTSNQPQHF
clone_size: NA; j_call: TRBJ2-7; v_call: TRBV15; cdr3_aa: CATSREARYEQYF
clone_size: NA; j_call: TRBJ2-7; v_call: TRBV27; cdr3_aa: CASSFLQKGPYEQYF
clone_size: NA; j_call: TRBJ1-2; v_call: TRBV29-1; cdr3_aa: CSVERDNYGYTF
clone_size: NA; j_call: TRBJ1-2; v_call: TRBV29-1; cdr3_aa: CSAGTPDGYTF
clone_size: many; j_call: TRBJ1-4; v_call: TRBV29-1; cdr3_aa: CSAGGMGEKLFF
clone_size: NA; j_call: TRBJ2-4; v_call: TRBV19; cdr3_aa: CATGQGKGFQYF
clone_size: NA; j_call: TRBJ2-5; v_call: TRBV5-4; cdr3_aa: CASSLDSLREETQYF
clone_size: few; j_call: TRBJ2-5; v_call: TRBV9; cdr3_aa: CASSPTGYQETQYF
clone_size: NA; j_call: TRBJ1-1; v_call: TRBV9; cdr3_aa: CASSNGDMNTEAFF
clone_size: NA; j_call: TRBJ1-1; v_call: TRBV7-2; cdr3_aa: CASSLGQRANTEAFF
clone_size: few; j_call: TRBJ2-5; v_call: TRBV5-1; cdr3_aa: CASSATGEETQYF
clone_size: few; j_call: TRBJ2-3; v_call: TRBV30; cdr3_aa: CAWSVIARGDTDTQYF
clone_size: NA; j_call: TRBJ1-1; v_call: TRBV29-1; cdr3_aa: CSVAPGQGTEAFF
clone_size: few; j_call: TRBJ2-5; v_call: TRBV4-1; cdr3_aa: CASSQGPQETQYF
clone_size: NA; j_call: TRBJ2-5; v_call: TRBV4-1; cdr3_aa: CASSQAWVETQYF
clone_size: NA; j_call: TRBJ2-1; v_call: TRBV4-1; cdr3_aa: CASSQPSGLGNEQFF
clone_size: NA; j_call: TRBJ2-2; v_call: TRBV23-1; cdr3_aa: CASSQSVRGKPGSCFF
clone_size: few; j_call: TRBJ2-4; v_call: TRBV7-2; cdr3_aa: CASSLPGGHSQNIQYF
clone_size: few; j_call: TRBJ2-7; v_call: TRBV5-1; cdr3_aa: CASSLGGVRDRDYEQYF
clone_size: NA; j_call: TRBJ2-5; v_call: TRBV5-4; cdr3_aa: CASSVRTSGRETQYF
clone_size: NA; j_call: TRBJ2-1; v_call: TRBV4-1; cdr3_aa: CASSQGDRESSYNEQFF
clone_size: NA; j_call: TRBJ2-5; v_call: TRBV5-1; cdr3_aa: CASSFSTGVPETQYF
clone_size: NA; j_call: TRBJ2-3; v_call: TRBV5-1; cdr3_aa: CASSFPRDTQYF
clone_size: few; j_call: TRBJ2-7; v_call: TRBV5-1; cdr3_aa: CASSLVTSGTYEQYF
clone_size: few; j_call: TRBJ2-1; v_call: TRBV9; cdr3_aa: CASSPSGTSFNEQFF
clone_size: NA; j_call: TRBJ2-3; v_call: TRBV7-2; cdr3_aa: CASSLGRGPDTQYF
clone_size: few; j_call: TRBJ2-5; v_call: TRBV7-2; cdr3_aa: CASSPTTGTRVLATQYF
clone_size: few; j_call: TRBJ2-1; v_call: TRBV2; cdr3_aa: CASTRQGVNEQFF
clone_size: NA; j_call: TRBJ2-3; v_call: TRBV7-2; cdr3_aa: CASSKGTSGREGDTQYF
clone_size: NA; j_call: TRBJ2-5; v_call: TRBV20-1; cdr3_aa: CSRQFAETQYF
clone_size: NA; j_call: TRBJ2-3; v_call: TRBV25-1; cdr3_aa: CASSDHTGVDTQYF
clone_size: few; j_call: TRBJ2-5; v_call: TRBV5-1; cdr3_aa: CASSLGLSRETQYF
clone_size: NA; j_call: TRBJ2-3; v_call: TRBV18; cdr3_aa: CASSPLAGPSTDTQYF
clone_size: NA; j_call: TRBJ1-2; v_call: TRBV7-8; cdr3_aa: CASSPDRVNGYTF
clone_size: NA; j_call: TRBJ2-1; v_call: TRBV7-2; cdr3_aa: CASSLVKEPAASYNEQFF
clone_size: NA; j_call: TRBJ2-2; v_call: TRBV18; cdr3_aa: CASSLDRTGELFF
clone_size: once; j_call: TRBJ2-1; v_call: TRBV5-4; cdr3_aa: CASSLISDYNEQFF
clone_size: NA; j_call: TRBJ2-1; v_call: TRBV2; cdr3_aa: CASRSGRATSYNEQFF
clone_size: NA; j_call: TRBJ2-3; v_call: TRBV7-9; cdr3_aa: CASSESTDTQYF
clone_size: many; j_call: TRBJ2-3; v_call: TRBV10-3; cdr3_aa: CAITFSGLGTDTQYF
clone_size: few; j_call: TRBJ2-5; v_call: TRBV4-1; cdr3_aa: CASSMQEQESQYF